This T cell receptor (beta chain) emerged from a study of T cell changes during pregnancy in multiple sclerosis. V shed 5 bases and J 7 bases; nucleotides not matched to a gene: 14. CDR3 length: 18 residues. Germline CDR1 and CDR2: SGHTA and FQGNSA. Only in-frame clones appear in the TCRdb table, and some are missing; sequencing was by immunoSEQ multiplex PCR. The data hold around 81,000 clones, with around 90% observed a single time. This receptor was obtained from a female donor in good health, enrolled as a control in a pregnancy study. Specimen: peripheral blood, collected after pregnancy. The rearrangement joins TRBV7-2 to TRBJ1-6; the match to TRBD1 covers 10 bases. The CDR3 protein is CASSRDRGGGLINSPLHF. CDR3 sequence (DNA): TGTGCCAGCAGCCGGGACAGGGGAGGAGGATTAATCAATTCACCCCTCCACTTT.